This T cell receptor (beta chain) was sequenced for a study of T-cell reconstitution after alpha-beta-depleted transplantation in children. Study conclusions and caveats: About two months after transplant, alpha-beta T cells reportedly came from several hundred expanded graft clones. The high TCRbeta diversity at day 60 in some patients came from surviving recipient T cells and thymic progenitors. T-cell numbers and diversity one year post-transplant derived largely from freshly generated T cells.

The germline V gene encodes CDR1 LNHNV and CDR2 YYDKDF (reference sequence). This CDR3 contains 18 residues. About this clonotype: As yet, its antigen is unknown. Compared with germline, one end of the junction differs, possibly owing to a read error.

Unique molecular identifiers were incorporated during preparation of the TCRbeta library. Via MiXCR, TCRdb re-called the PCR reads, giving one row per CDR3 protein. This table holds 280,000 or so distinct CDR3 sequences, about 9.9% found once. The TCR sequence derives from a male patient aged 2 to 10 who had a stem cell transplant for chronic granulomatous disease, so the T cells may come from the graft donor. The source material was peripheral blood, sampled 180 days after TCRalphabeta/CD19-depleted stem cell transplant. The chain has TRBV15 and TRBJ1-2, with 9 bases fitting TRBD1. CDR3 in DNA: TGTGCCTCCAGCTCTCCTGGACAGGGGTCTCAGGGCAACTATGGCTACACCTTC. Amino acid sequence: CASSSPGQGSQGNYGYTF.